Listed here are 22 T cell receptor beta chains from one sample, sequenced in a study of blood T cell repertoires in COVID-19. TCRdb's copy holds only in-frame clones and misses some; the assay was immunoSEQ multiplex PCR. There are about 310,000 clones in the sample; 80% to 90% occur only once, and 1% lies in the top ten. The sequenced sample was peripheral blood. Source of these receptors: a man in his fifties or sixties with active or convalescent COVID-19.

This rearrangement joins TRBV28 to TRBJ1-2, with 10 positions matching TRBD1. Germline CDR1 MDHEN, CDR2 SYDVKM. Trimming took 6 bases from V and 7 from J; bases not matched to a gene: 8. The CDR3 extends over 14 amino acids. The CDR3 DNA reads TGTGCCAGCAGCGTCGACAGGGGGCATGGTGGCTACACCTTC. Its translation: CASSVDRGHGGYTF.

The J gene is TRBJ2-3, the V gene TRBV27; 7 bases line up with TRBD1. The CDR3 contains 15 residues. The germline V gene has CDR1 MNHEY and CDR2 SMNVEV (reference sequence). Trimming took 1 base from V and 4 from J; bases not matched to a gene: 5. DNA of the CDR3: TGTGCCAGCAGTTTATATTTTCAGGGGGCAGATACGCAGTATTTT. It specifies CASSLYFQGADTQYF.

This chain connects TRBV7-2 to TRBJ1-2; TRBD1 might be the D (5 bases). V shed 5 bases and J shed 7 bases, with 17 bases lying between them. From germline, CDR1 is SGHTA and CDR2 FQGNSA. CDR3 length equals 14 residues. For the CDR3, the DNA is TGTGCCAGCAGCCAAGGGGCAAGAAGGGGTGGCTACACCTTC. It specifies CASSQGARRGGYTF.

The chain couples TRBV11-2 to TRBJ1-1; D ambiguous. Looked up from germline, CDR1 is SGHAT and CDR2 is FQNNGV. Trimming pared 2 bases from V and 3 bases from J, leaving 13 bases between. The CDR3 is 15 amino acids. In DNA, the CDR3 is TGTGCCAGCAGCTTAAGGCGACATCTGGACACTGAAGCTTTCTTT. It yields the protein CASSLRRHLDTEAFF.

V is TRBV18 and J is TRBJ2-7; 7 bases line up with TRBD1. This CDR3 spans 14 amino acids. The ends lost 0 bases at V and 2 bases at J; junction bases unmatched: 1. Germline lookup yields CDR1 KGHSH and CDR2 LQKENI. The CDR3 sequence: CASSPPGQPYEQYF. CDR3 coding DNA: TGTGCCAGCTCACCACCGGGACAGCCCTACGAGCAGTACTTC.

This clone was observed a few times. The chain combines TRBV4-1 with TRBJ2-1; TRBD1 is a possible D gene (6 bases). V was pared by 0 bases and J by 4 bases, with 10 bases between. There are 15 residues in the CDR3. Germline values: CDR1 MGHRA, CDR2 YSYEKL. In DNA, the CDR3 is TGCGCCAGCAGCCAAGAGGGGGCAGTTTACAATGAGCAGTTCTTC. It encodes CASSQEGAVYNEQFF.

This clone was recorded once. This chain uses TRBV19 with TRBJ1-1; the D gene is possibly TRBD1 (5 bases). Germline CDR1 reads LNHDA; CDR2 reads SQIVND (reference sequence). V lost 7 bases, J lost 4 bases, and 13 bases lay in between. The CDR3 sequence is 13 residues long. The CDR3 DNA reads TGTGCCAGTACCCGATCGGGGGGCACTGAAGCTTTCTTT. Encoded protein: CASTRSGGTEAFF.

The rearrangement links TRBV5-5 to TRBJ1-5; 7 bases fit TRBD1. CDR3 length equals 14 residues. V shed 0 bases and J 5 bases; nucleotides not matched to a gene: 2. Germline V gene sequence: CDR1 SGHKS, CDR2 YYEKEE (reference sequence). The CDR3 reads CASSLGTGDQPQHF. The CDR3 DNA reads TGTGCCAGCAGCTTGGGTACAGGGGATCAGCCCCAGCATTTT.

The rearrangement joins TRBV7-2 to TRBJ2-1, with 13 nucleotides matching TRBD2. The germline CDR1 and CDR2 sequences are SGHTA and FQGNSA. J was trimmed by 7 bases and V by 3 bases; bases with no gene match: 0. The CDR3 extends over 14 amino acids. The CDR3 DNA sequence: TGTGCCAGCAGCTTGACTAGCGGGGGGAATGAGCAGTTCTTC. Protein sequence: CASSLTSGGNEQFF.

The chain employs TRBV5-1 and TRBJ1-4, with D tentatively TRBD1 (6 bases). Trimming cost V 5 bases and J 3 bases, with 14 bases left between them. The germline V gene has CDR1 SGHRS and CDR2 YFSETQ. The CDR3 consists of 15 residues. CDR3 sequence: CASRTMGAANEKLFF. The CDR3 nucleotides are TGCGCCAGCAGAACGATGGGGGCAGCTAATGAAAAACTGTTTTTT.

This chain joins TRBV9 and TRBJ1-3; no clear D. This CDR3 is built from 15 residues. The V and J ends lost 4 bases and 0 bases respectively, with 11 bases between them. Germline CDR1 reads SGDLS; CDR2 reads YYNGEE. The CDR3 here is CASSTQRVSGNTIYF. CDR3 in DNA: TGTGCCAGCAGCACGCAACGGGTCTCTGGAAACACCATATATTTT. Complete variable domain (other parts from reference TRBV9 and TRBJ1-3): DSGVTQTPKHLITATGQRVTLRCSPRSGDLSVYWYQQSLDQGLQFLIQYYNGEERAKGNILERFSAQQFPDLHSELNLSSLELGDSALYFCASSTQRVSGNTIYFGEGSWLTVV.

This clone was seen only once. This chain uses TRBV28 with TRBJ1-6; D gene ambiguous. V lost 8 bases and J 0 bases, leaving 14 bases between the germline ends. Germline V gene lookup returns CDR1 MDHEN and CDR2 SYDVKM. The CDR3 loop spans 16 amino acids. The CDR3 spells CASREGRSSYNSPLHF. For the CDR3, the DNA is TGTGCCAGCCGGGAAGGCAGGAGCTCCTATAATTCACCCCTCCACTTT.

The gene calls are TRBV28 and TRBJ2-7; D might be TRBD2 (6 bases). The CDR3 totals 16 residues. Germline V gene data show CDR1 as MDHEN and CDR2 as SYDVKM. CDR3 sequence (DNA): TGTGCATCGGTTACGGCTAGCGCTAAGGGGTCCTACGAGCAGTACTTC. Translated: CASVTASAKGSYEQYF.

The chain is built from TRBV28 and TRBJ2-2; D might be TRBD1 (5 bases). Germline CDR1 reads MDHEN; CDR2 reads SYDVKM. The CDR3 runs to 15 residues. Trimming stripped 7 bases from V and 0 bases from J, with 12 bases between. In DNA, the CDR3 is TGTGCCAGCACCTACAGGCATACGAACACCGGGGAGCTGTTTTTT. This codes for CASTYRHTNTGELFF.

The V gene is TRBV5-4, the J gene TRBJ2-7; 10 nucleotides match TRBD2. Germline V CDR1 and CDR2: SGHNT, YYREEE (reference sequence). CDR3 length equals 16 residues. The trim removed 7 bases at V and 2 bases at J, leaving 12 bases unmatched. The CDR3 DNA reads TGTGCCAGCCGCTCCGGACTAGCGGTAACCGCCTACGAGCAGTACTTC. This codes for CASRSGLAVTAYEQYF.

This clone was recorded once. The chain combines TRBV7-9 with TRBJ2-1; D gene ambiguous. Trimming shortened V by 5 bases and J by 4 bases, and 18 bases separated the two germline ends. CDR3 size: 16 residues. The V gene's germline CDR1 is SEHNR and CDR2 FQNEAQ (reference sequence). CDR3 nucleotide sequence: TGTGCCAGCAGCCCGGCCCCAGGAAATTGGTACAATGAGCAGTTCTTC. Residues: CASSPAPGNWYNEQFF.

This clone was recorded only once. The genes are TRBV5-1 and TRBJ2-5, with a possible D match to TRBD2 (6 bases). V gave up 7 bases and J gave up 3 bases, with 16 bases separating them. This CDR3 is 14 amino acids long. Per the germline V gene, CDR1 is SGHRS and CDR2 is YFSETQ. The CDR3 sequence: CASGHGTPKETQYF. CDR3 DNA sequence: TGCGCCAGCGGGCACGGGACTCCTAAAGAGACCCAGTACTTC. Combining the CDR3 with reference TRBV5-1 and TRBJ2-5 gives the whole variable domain KAGVTQTPRYLIKTRGQQVTLSCSPISGHRSVSWYQQTPGQGLQFLFEYFSETQRNKGNFPGRFSGRQFSNSRSEMNVSTLELGDSALYLCASGHGTPKETQYFGPGTRLLVL.

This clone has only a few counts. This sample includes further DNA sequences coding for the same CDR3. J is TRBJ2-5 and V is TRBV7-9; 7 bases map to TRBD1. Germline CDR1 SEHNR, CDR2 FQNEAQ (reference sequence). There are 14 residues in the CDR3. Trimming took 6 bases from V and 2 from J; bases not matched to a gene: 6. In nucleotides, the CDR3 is TGTGCCAGCAGTCGAGGGACAGTACAAGAGACCCAGTACTTC. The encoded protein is CASSRGTVQETQYF.

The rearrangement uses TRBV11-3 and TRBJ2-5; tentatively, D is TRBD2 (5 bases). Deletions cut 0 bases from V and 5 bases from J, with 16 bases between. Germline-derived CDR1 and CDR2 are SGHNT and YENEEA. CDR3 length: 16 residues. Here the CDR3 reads CASSLDSASSGETQYF. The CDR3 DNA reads TGTGCCAGCAGCTTAGATTCGGCTAGCTCTGGTGAGACCCAGTACTTC.

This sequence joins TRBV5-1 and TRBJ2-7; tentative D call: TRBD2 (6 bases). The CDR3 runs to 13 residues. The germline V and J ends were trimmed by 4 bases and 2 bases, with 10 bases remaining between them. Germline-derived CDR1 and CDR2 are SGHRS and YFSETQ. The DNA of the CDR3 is TGCGCCAGCAGCCCGGGGGAGCCCTACGAGCAGTACTTC. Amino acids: CASSPGEPYEQYF.

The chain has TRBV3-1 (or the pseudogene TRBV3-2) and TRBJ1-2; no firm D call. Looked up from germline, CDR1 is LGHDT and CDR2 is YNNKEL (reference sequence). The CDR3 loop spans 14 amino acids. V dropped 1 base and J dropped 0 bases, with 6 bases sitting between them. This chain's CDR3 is CASSQGGTNYGYTF. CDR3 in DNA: TGTGCCAGCAGCCAAGGCGGCACTAACTATGGCTACACCTTC.

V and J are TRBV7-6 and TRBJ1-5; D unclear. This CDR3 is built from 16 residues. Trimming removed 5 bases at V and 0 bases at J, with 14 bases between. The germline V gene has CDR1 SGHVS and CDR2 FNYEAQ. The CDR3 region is CASSARHPYSNQPQHF. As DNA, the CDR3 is TGTGCCAGCAGCGCCAGACATCCATATAGCAATCAGCCCCAGCATTTT.